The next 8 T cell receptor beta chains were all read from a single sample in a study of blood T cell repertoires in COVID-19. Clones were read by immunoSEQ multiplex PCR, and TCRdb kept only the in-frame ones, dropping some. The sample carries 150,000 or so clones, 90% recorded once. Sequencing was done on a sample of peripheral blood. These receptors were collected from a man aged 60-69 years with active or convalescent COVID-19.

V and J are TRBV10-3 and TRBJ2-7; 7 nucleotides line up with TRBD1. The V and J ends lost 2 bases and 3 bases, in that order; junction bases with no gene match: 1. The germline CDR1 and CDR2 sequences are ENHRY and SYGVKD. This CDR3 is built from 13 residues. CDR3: CAISERGLYEQYF. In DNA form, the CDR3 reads TGTGCCATCAGTGAGAGGGGGCTCTACGAGCAGTACTTC.

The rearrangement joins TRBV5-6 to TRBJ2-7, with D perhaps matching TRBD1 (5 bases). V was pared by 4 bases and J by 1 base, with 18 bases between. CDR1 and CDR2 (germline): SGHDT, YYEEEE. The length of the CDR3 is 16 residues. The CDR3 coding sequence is TGTGCCAGCAGCAAGAAGGTGGGGCTGGGATCCTACGAGCAGTACTTC. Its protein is CASSKKVGLGSYEQYF.

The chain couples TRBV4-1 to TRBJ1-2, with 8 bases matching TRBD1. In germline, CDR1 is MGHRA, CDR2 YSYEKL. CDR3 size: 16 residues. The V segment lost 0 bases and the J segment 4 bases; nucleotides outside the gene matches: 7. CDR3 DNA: TGCGCCAGCAGCCAAGAAGGGACAGGCTTTTCCTATGGCTACACCTTC. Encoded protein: CASSQEGTGFSYGYTF.

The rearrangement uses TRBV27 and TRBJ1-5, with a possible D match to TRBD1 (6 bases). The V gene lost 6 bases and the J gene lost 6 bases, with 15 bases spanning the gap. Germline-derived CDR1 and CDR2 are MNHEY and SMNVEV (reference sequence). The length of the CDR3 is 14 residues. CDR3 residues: CASRMTGGGQPQHF. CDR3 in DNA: TGTGCCAGCAGGATGACAGGTGGGGGTCAGCCCCAGCATTTT.

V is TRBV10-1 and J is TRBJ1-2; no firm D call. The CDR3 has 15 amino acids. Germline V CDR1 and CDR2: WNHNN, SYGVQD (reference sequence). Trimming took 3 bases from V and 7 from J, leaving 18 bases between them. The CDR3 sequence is CASSESPGSLGGYTF. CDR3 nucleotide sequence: TGCGCCAGCAGTGAAAGCCCGGGGAGCTTGGGTGGCTACACCTTC.

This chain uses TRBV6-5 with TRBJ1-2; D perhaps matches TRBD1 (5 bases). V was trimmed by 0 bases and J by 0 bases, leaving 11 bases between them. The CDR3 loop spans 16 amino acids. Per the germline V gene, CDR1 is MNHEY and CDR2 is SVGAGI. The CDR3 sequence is CASSYSMGGANYGYTF. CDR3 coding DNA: TGTGCCAGCAGTTACTCGATGGGGGGAGCTAACTATGGCTACACCTTC.

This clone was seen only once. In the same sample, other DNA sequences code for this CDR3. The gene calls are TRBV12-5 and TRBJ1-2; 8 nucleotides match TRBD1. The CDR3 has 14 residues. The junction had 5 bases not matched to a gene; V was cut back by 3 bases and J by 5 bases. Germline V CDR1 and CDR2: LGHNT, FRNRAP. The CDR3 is CASGFANRGYGYTF. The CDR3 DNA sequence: TGTGCTAGTGGTTTTGCCAACAGGGGGTATGGCTACACCTTC.

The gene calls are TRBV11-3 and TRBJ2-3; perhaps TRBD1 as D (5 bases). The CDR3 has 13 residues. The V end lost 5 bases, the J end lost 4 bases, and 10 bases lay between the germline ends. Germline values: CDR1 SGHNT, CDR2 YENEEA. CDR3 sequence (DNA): TGTGCCAGCAGCCCCGGCAGGGCAGATACGCAGTATTTT. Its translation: CASSPGRADTQYF.